This TCR beta chain is from a study of blood T cell repertoires in COVID-19. For the study at large: Researchers got acute and convalescent COVID-19 samples from the United States, Italy and Spain.

For this clone: Other nucleotide sequences in the sample specify the same CDR3.

V was pared by 0 bases and J by 1 base, with 10 bases between. The CDR3 is made up of 15 amino acids. CDR1 LNHNV and CDR2 YYDKDF come from the germline V gene (reference sequence). The table came from immunoSEQ multiplex PCR; TCRdb's copy has only in-frame clones and leaves some out. Of 210,000 or so clones in the sample, 75% to 85% were seen once. Input material: peripheral blood. The J gene is TRBJ2-7, the V gene TRBV15, with a possible D match to TRBD1 (5 bases). This sequence was found in a woman under 40 with COVID-19, enrolled during active disease. The CDR3 spells CATSRDRQPSYEQYF. For the CDR3, the DNA is TGTGCCACCAGCAGAGACAGACAGCCATCCTACGAGCAGTACTTC.